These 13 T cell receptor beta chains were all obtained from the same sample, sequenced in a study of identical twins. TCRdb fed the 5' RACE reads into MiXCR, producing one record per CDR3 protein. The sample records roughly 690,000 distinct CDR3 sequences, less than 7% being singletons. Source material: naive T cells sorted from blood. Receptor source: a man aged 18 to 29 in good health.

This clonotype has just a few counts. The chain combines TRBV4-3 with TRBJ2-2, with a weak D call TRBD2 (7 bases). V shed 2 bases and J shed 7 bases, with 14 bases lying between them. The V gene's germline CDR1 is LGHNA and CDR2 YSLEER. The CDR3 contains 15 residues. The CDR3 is CASSQSRGGGGELFF. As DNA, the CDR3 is TGCGCCAGCAGCCAAAGCAGGGGCGGGGGCGGGGAGCTGTTTTTT.

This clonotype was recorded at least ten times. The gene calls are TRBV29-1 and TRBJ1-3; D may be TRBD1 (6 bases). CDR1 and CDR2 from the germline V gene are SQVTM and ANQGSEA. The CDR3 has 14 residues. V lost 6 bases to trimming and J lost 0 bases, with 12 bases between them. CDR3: CSVGDRTSGNTIYF. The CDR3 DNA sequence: TGCAGCGTCGGTGACAGGACCTCTGGAAACACCATATATTTT.

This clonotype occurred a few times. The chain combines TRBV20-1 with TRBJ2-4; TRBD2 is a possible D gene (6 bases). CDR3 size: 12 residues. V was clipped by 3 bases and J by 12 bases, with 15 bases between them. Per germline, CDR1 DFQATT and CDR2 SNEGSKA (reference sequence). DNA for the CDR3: TGCAGTGCTAGTAGGGCGGGGAAGGCTCAGTACTTC. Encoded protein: CSASRAGKAQYF.

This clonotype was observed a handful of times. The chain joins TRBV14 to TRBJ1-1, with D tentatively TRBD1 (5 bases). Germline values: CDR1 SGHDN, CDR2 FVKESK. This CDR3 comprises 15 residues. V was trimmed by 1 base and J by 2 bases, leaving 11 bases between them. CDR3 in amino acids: CASSQGQGINTEAFF. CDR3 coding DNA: TGTGCCAGCAGCCAAGGTCAGGGCATTAACACTGAAGCTTTCTTT.

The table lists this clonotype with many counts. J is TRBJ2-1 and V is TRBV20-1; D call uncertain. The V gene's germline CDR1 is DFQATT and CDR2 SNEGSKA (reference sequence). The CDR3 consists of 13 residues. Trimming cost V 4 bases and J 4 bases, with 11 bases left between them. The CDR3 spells CSAIRFGYNEQFF. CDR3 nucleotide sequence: TGCAGTGCTATTAGGTTCGGTTACAATGAGCAGTTCTTC.

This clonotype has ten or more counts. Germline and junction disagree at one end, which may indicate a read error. CDR3 amino acids: CASKGHLNAEAFF. CDR3 DNA: TGTGCCAGTAAGGGACACCTGAACGCTGAAGCTTTCTTT. The chain recombines TRBV6-2 or TRBV6-3 with TRBJ1-1; tentatively, D is TRBD1 (6 bases). Germline lookup yields CDR1 MNHEY and CDR2 SVGEGT. There are 13 residues in the CDR3.

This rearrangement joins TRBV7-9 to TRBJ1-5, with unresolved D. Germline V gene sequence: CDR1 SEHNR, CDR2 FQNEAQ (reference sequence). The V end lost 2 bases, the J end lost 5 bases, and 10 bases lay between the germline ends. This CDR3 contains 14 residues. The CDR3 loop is CASSLSSADQPQHF. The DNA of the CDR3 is TGTGCCAGCAGCTTATCATCAGCGGATCAGCCCCAGCATTTT.

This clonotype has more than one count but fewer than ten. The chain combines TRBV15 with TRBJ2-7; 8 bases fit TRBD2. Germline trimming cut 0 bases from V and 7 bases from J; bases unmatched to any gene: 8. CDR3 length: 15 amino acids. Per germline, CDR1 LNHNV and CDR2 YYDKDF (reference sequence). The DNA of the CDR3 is TGTGCCACCAGCAGAGATCGTAGCGGGGCTAAGGAGCAGTACGTC. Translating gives CATSRDRSGAKEQYV.

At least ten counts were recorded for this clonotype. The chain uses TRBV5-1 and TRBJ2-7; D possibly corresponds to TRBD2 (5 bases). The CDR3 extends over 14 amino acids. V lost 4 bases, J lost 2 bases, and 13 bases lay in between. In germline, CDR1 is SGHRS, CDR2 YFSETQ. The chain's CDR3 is CASSTGLEPYEQYV. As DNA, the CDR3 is TGCGCCAGCAGCACCGGACTGGAACCCTACGAGCAGTACGTC.

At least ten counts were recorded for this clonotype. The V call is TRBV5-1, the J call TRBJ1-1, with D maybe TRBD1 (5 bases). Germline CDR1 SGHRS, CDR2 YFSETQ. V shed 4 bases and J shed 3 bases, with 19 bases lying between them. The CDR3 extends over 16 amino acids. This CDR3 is CASSPRDGTADTEAFF. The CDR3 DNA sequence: TGCGCCAGCAGCCCGAGGGACGGCACTGCGGACACTGAAGCTTTCTTT.

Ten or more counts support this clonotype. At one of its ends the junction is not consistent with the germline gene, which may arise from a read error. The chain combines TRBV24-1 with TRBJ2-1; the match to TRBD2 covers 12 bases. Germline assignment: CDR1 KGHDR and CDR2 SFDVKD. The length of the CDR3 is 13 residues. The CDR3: CATSDPRTSGTSF. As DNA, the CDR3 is TGTGCCACCAGTGATCCCCGGACTAGCGGGACCTCTTTC.

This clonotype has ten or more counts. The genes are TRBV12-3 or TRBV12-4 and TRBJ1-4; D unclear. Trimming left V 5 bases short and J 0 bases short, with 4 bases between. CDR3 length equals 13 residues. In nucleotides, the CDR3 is TGTGCCAGCAGTGCCGCAACTAATGAAAAACTGTTTTTT. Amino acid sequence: CASSAATNEKLFF.

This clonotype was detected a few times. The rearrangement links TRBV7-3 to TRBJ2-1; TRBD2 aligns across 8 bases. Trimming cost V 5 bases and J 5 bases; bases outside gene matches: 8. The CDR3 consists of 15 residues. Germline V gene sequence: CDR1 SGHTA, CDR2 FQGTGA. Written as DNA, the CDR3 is TGTGCCAGCAGCCCCGGGGGGGGCCCCCACAATGAGCAGTTCTTC. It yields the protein CASSPGGGPHNEQFF. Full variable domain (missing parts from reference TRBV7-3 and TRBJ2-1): GAGVSQTPSNKVTEKGKYVELRCDPISGHTALYWYRQSLGQGPEFLIYFQGTGAADDSGLPNDRFFAVRPEGSVSTLKIQRTERGDSAVYLCASSPGGGPHNEQFFGPGTRLTVL.